The present entry profiles one T cell receptor (beta chain) with its context. CDR1 is SGHRS and CDR2 is YFSETQ in the germline V gene. The V gene lost 0 bases and the J gene lost 7 bases, with 11 bases spanning the gap. The CDR3 is 14 amino acids. RNA was isolated and reverse transcribed to cDNA, the sequencing template. Some clones are missing from TCRdb's copy, which holds only in-frame ones; the method was immunoSEQ multiplex PCR. The sample lists some 170,000 clones, 58% occurring once. This entry belongs to a study of CD8+ T cells in alopecia areata. Treatment given: oral pan-JAK inhibitor, 5-10 mg twice daily.

The rearrangement uses TRBV5-1 and TRBJ2-1, with D perhaps assigned TRBD1 or TRBD2 (5 bases each). Sample: CD4+ T cells sorted from blood, taken between weeks 55 and 65, from a patient treated with tofacitinib. The receptor comes from a human donor with alopecia areata. CDR3 nucleotide sequence: TGCGCCAGCAGCTTGGTAAGGGGAGATAATGAGCAGTTCTTC. It encodes CASSLVRGDNEQFF.